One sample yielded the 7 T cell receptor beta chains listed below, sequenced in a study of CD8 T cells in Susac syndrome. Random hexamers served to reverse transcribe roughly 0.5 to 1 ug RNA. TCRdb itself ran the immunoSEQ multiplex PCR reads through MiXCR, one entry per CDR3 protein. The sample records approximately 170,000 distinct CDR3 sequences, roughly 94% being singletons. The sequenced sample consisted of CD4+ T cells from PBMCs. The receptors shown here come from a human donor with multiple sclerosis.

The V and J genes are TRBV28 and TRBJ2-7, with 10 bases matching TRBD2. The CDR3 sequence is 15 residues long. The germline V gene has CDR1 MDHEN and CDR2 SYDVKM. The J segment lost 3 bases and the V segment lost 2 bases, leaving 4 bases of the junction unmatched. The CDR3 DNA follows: TGTGCCAGCAGTTTACCCGGACTAGCGGTCTACGAGCAGTACTTC. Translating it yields CASSLPGLAVYEQYF.

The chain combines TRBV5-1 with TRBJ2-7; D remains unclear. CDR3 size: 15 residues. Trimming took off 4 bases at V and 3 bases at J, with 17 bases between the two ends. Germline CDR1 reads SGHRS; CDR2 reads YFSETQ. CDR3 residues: CASSPDLGQIYEQYF. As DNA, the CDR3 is TGCGCCAGCAGCCCTGATTTAGGGCAGATCTACGAGCAGTACTTC.

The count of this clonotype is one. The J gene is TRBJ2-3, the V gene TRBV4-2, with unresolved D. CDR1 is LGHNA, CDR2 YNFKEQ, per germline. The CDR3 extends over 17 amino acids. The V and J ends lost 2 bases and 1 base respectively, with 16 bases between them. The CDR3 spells CASSQPPGGAGTDTQYF. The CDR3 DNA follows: TGTGCCAGCAGCCAACCCCCTGGCGGAGCTGGCACAGATACGCAGTATTTT.

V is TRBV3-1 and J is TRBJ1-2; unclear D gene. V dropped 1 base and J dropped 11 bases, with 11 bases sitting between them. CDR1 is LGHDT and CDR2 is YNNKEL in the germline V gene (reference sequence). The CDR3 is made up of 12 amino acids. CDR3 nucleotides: TGTGCCAGCAGCCAAGCGATCTCGGGTTACACCTTC. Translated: CASSQAISGYTF.

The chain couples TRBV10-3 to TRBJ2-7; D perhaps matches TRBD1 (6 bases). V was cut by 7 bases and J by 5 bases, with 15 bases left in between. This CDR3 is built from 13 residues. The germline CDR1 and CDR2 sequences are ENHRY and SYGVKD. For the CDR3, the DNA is TGTGCCATCAATCAGCCAGGGGAGAACGAGCAGTACTTC. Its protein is CAINQPGENEQYF.

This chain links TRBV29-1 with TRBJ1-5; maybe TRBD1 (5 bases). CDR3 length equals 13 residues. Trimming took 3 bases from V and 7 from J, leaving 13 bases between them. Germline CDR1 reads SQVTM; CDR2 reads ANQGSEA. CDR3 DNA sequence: TGCAGCGTTGAGGCAGGGAACGGCCAGCCCCAGCATTTT. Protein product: CSVEAGNGQPQHF. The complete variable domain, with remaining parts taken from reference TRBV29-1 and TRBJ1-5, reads SAVISQKPSRDICQRGTSLTIQCQVDSQVTMMFWYRQQPGQSLTLIATANQGSEATYESGFVIDKFPISRPNLTFSTLTVSNMSPEDSSIYLCSVEAGNGQPQHFGDGTRLSIL.

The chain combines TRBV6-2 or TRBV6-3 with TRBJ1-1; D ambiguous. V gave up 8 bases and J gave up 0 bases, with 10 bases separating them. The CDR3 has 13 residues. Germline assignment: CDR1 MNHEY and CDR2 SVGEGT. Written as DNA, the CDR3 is TGTGCCAGCGGTATAAGCATGAACACTGAAGCTTTCTTT. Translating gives CASGISMNTEAFF.